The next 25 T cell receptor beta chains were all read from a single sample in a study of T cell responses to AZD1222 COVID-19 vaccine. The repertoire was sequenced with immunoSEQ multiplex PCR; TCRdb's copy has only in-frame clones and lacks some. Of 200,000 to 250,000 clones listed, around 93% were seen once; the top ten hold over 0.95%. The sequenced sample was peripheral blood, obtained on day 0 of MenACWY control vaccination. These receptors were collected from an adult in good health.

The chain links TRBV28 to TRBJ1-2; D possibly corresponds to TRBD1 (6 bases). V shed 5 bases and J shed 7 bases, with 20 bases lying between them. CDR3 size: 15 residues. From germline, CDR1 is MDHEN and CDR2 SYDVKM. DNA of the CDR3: TGTGCCAGCAGTCCGAGTACAGGGAGGGCACGTGGCTACACCTTC. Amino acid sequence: CASSPSTGRARGYTF.

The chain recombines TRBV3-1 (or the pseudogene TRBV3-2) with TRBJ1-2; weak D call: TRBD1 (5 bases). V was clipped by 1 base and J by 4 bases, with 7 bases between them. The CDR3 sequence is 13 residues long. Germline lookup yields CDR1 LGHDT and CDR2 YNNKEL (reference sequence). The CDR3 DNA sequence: TGTGCCAGCAGCCAAGGGGGCGGCTATGGCTACACCTTC. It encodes CASSQGGGYGYTF.

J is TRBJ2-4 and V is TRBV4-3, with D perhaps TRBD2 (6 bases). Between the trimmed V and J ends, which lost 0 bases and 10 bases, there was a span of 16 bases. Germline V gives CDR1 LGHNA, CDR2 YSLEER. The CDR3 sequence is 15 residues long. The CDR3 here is CASSQDTAGPPIQYF. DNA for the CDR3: TGCGCCAGCAGCCAAGATACGGCGGGACCCCCTATTCAGTACTTC.

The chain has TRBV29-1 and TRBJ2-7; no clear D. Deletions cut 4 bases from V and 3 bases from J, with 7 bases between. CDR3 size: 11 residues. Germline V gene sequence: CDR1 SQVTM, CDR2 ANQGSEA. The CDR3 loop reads CSVGESYEQYF. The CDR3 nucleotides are TGCAGCGTTGGGGAAAGCTACGAGCAGTACTTC.

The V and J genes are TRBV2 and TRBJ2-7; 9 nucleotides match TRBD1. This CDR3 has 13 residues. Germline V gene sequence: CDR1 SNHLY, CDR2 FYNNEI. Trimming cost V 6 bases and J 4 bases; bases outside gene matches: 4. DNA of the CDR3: TGTGCCAGCAGCGGGACAGGGTTGTACGAGCAGTACTTC. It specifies CASSGTGLYEQYF.

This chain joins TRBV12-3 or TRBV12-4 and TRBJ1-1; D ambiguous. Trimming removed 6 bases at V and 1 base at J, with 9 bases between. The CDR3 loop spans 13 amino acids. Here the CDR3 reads CASRAAPNTEAFF. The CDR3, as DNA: TGTGCCAGCAGGGCAGCTCCGAACACTGAAGCTTTCTTT.

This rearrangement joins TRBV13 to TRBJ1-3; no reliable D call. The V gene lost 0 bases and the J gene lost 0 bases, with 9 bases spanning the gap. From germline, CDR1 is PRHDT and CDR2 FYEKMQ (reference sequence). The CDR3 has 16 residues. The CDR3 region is CASSLGFTSSGNTIYF. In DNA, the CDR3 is TGTGCCAGCAGCTTAGGTTTCACCTCCTCTGGAAACACCATATATTTT. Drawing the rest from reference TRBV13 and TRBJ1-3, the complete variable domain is AAGVIQSPRHLIKEKRETATLKCYPIPRHDTVYWYQQGPGQDPQFLISFYEKMQSDKGSIPDRFSAQQFSDYHSELNMSSLELGDSALYFCASSLGFTSSGNTIYFGEGSWLTVV.

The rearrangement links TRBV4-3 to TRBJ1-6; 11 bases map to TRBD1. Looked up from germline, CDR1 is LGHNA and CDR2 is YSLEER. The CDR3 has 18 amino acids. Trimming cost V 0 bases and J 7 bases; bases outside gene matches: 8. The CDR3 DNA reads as TGCGCCAGCAGCCAAGAAAATGGACAGGGGGCGAAGAATTCACCCCTCCACTTT. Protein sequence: CASSQENGQGAKNSPLHF.

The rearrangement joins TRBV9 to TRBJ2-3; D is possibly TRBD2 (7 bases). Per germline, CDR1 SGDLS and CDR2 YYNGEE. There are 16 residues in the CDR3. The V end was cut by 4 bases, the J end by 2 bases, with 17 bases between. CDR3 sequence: CASSPLPGGYTDTQYF. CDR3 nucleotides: TGTGCCAGCAGCCCACTGCCGGGGGGCTACACAGATACGCAGTATTTT.

The CDR3 sequence: CASSLTDNTEAFF. CDR3 nucleotide sequence: TGTGCCAGCAGCCTGACAGACAACACTGAAGCTTTCTTT. The chain couples TRBV11-2 to TRBJ1-1; perhaps TRBD1 as D (5 bases). The CDR3 covers 13 residues. The germline V gene encodes CDR1 SGHAT and CDR2 FQNNGV. V dropped 5 bases and J dropped 2 bases, with 9 bases sitting between them.

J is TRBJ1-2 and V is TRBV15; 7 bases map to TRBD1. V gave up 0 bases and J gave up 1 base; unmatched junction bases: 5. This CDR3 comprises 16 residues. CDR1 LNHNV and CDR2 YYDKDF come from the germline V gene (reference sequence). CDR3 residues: CATSRDNRGDNYGYTF. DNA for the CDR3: TGTGCCACCAGCAGAGATAACAGGGGTGATAACTATGGCTACACCTTC.

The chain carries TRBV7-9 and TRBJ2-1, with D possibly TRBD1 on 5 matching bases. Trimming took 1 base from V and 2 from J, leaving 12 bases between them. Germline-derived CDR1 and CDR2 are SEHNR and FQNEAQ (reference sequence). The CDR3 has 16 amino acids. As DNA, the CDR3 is TGTGCCAGCAGCTTAGTAGGGGCTATGGCCTACAATGAGCAGTTCTTC. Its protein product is CASSLVGAMAYNEQFF.

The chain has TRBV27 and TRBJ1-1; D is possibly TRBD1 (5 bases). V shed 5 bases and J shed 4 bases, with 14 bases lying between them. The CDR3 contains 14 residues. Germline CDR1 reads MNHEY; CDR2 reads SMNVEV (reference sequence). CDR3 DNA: TGTGCCAGCAGTCGGAAAGGGGTGGGCACTGAAGCTTTCTTT. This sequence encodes CASSRKGVGTEAFF.

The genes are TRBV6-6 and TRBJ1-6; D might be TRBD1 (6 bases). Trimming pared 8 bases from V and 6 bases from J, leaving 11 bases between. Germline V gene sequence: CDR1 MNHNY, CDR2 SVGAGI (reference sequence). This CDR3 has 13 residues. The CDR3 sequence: CASLGGGNSPLHF. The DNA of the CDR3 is TGTGCCAGCTTAGGGGGGGGTAATTCACCCCTCCACTTT.

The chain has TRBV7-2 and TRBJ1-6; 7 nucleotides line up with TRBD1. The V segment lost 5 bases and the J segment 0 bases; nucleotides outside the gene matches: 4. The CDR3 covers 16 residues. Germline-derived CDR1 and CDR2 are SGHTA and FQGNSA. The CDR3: CASSRDSNSYNSPLHF. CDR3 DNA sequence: TGTGCCAGCAGCCGGGACAGTAACTCCTATAATTCACCCCTCCACTTT.

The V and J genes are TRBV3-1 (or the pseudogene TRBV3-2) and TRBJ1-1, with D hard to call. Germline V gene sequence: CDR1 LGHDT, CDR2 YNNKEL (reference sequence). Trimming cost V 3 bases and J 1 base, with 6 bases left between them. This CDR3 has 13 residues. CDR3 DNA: TGTGCCAGCAGCCAGGCTCCGAACACTGAAGCTTTCTTT. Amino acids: CASSQAPNTEAFF.

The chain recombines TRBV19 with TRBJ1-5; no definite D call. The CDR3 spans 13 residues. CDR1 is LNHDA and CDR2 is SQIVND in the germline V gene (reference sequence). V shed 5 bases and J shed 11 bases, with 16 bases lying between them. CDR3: CASSPEGIWTQHF. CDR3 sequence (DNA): TGTGCCAGTAGTCCGGAAGGGATTTGGACCCAGCATTTT.

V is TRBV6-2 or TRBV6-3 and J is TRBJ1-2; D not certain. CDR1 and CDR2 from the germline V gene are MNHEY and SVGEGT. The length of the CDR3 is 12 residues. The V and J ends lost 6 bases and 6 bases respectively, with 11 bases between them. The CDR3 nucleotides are TGTGCCAGCAGCCGGTGGGAAGATGGCTACACCTTC. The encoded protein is CASSRWEDGYTF.

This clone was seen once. The DNA of the CDR3 is TGTGCCAGCAGTTCCGGGACATTCTACGAGCAGTACTTC. It codes for CASSSGTFYEQYF. The gene calls are TRBV2 and TRBJ2-7, with a tentative D call TRBD1 (6 bases). With 5 bases removed from V and 3 bases from J, the gap between germline ends came to 11 bases. CDR3 length: 13 residues. Germline-derived CDR1 and CDR2 are SNHLY and FYNNEI.

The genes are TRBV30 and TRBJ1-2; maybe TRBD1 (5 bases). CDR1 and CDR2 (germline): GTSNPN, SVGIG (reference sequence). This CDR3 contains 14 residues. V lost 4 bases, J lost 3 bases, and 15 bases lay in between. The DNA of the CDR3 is TGTGCCTGGACTCAGGGACCCTCGGACTATGGCTACACCTTC. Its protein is CAWTQGPSDYGYTF.

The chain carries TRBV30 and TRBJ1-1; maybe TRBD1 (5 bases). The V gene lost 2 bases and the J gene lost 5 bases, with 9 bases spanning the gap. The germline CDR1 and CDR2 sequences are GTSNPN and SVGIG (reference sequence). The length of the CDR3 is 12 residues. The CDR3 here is CAWSPGLTEAFF. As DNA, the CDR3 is TGTGCCTGGAGTCCGGGGCTAACTGAAGCTTTCTTT. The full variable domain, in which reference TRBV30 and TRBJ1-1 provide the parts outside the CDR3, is SQTIHQWPATLVQPVGSPLSLECTVEGTSNPNLYWYRQAAGRGLQLLFYSVGIGQISSEVPQNLSASRPQDRQFILSSKKLLLSDSGFYLCAWSPGLTEAFFGQGTRLTVV.

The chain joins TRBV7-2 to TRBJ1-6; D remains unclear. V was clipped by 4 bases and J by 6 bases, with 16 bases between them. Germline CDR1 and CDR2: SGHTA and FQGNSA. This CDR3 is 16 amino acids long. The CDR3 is CASSSRKGATNSPLHF. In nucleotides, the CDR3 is TGTGCCAGCAGCTCCCGGAAGGGAGCAACTAATTCACCCCTCCACTTT.

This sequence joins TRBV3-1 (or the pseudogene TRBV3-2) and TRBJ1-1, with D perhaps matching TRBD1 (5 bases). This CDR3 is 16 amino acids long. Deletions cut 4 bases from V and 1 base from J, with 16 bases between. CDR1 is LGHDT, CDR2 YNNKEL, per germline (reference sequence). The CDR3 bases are TGTGCCAGCAGCCCCACCGAGAGGACACGGAACACTGAAGCTTTCTTT. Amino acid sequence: CASSPTERTRNTEAFF.

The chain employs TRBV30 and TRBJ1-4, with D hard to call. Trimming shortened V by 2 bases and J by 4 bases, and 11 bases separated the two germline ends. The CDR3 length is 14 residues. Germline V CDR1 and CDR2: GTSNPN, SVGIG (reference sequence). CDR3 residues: CAWSPTMFNEKLFF. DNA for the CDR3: TGTGCCTGGAGTCCAACAATGTTTAATGAAAAACTGTTTTTT.

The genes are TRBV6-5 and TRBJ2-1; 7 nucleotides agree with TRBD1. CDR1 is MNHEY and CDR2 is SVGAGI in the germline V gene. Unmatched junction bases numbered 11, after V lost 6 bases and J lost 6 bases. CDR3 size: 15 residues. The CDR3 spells CASSTGQAGPNEQFF. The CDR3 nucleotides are TGTGCCAGCAGCACCGGACAGGCCGGGCCCAATGAGCAGTTCTTC.